The next 14 T cell receptor beta chains were all read from a single sample in a study of tumor-infiltrating lymphocytes in oesophageal squamous cell carcinoma. TCRdb reanalysed the PCR reads using MiXCR and keeps one entry per CDR3 protein. The table shows around 23,000 distinct CDR3 sequences, with approximately 38% occurring only once. Sequenced sample: esophageal tumor tissue. The source is a male donor with esophageal squamous cell carcinoma.

This clonotype has just a few counts. The CDR3 region is CSVERLGEQYF. CDR3 nucleotides: TGCAGCGTTGAAAGGTTGGGGGAGCAGTACTTC. The V and J genes are TRBV29-1 and TRBJ2-7, with D unresolved. Germline V gives CDR1 SQVTM, CDR2 ANQGSEA. Between the trimmed V and J ends, which lost 2 bases and 7 bases, there was a span of 9 bases. The CDR3 loop spans 11 amino acids.

The CDR3 DNA reads TGTGCCAGCAGTGGGACTAGCGGACAAGAGACCCAGTACTTC. This sequence encodes CASSGTSGQETQYF. The J gene is TRBJ2-5, the V gene TRBV5-6; 11 bases map to TRBD2. Trimming cost V 5 bases and J 2 bases; bases outside gene matches: 2. The germline CDR1 and CDR2 sequences are SGHDT and YYEEEE. CDR3 size: 14 residues.

This clonotype occurred many times. V and J are TRBV5-8 and TRBJ1-5, with 10 bases matching TRBD1. There are 18 residues in the CDR3. With 4 bases clipped from V and 4 bases from J, the junction kept 14 bases outside the gene matches. Germline CDR1 and CDR2: SGHTS and YDEGEE. In DNA form, the CDR3 reads TGTGCCAGCAGCCCTCGACAGGGGGCCCCTCCCTTAAATCAGCCCCAGCATTTT. It encodes CASSPRQGAPPLNQPQHF.

The sample holds many counts of this clonotype. The chain carries TRBV12-3 or TRBV12-4 and TRBJ1-2, with 10 bases identical to TRBD1. The length of the CDR3 is 16 residues. V was pared by 6 bases and J by 4 bases, with 11 bases of the junction left unmatched. The CDR3 region is CASSLGGTGAFYGYTF. CDR3 nucleotides: TGTGCCAGCAGCTTGGGAGGGACAGGGGCCTTCTATGGCTACACCTTC.

This clonotype was counted ten times or more. The chain links TRBV10-3 to TRBJ2-7; D is unresolved. Per the germline V gene, CDR1 is ENHRY and CDR2 is SYGVKD. V dropped 6 bases and J dropped 1 base, with 16 bases sitting between them. The CDR3 has 15 residues. The CDR3 loop reads CAIRPGPGPSYEQYF. CDR3 DNA: TGTGCCATCAGGCCCGGGCCAGGCCCTTCCTACGAGCAGTACTTC.

In its sample, this clonotype ranks as medium-sized (0.01 to 0.1%). This sequence joins TRBV7-2 and TRBJ2-5; 11 bases fit TRBD2. The CDR3 is 17 residues long. The ends lost 7 bases at V and 7 bases at J; junction bases unmatched: 17. Per germline, CDR1 SGHTA and CDR2 FQGNSA. The CDR3 DNA reads TGTGCCAGCATTCACACTCGAACTAGCGGGGGATCTGGGACCCAGTACTTC. This encodes CASIHTRTSGGSGTQYF.

There are a few counts of this clonotype. J is TRBJ1-4 and V is TRBV5-6; perhaps TRBD1 as D (5 bases). This CDR3 comprises 15 residues. Germline V gene sequence: CDR1 SGHDT, CDR2 YYEEEE. Trimming removed 3 bases at V and 4 bases at J, with 13 bases between. In DNA form, the CDR3 reads TGTGCCAGCAGCTCTATCCGGGGGTTTAATGAAAAACTGTTTTTT. Translating gives CASSSIRGFNEKLFF.

This clonotype was recorded at least ten times. This chain joins TRBV10-3 and TRBJ2-2; TRBD2 is a possible D gene (6 bases). CDR1 ENHRY and CDR2 SYGVKD come from the germline V gene. V was trimmed by 4 bases and J by 3 bases, leaving 9 bases between them. The CDR3 extends over 14 amino acids. The CDR3 DNA follows: TGTGCCATCAGTGTGACTAGGTACACCGGGGAGCTGTTTTTT. Translation: CAISVTRYTGELFF.

The chain recombines TRBV7-3 with TRBJ2-1; 10 bases are a match to TRBD2. Gene TRBJ2-5 matches the end of the DNA better, so the J call may be wrong. The CDR3 has 18 amino acids. Germline values: CDR1 SGHTA, CDR2 FQGTGA. The CDR3 region is CASSSQPPGTSDLETQYF. DNA of the CDR3: TGTGCCAGCAGCTCCCAACCCCCCGGGACTAGCGATCTCGAGACCCAGTACTTC.

The rearrangement links TRBV9 to TRBJ2-3; 9 bases agree with TRBD2. This CDR3 is 16 amino acids long. V was clipped by 0 bases and J by 10 bases; unmatched bases: 12. The germline gives CDR1 SGDLS, CDR2 YYNGEE. The CDR3 here is CASSVEPGLAPKAQYF. The CDR3 DNA reads as TGTGCCAGCAGCGTAGAACCGGGACTAGCTCCCAAGGCGCAGTATTTT. The full variable domain, with the rest looked up from reference TRBV9 and TRBJ2-3, is DSGVTQTPKHLITATGQRVTLRCSPRSGDLSVYWYQQSLDQGLQFLIQYYNGEERAKGNILERFSAQQFPDLHSELNLSSLELGDSALYFCASSVEPGLAPKAQYFGPGTRLTVL.

This clonotype was picked up many times. The chain uses TRBV6-1 and TRBJ2-7; 10 bases are a match to TRBD2. The CDR3 sequence is 13 residues long. V lost 8 bases, J lost 3 bases, and 4 bases stayed unmatched. Germline CDR1 reads MNHNS; CDR2 reads SASEGT. The CDR3 is CASLGLAVYEQYF. The CDR3 nucleotides are TGTGCCAGCCTTGGACTAGCGGTCTACGAGCAGTACTTC.

This clonotype was counted at least ten times. A much larger clone sits a single nucleotide away, making a read error possible. V gene TRBV7-9 combines with J gene TRBJ2-7; 11 nucleotides agree with TRBD2. J lost 7 bases, V lost 3 bases, and 8 bases had no gene match. From germline, CDR1 is SEHNR and CDR2 FQNEAQ (reference sequence). CDR3 length: 15 residues. DNA for the CDR3: TGTGCCAGCAGCTTGCTAGCGGGGGGTTACAATGAGCAGTACTTC. As protein: CASSLLAGGYNEQYF.

This clonotype was seen many times. The chain joins TRBV27 to TRBJ2-1; 7 positions match TRBD1. V trimming: 5 bases; J trimming: 2 bases; junction bases outside the gene matches: 9. Germline CDR1 and CDR2: MNHEY and SMNVEV (reference sequence). The CDR3 length is 16 residues. CDR3 DNA sequence: TGTGCCAGCAGTAATGAGGGGGCCCCCCCCTACAATGAGCAGTTCTTC. It yields the protein CASSNEGAPPYNEQFF.

This chain links TRBV7-2 with TRBJ2-3; TRBD1 agrees at 11 bases. The CDR3 totals 17 residues. The junction had 5 bases not matched to a gene; V was cut back by 1 base and J by 2 bases. In germline, CDR1 is SGHTA, CDR2 FQGNSA. This chain's CDR3 is CASSLVGTGGFTDTQYF. The DNA for the CDR3 is TGTGCCAGCAGCTTAGTTGGGACAGGGGGTTTCACAGATACGCAGTATTTT.